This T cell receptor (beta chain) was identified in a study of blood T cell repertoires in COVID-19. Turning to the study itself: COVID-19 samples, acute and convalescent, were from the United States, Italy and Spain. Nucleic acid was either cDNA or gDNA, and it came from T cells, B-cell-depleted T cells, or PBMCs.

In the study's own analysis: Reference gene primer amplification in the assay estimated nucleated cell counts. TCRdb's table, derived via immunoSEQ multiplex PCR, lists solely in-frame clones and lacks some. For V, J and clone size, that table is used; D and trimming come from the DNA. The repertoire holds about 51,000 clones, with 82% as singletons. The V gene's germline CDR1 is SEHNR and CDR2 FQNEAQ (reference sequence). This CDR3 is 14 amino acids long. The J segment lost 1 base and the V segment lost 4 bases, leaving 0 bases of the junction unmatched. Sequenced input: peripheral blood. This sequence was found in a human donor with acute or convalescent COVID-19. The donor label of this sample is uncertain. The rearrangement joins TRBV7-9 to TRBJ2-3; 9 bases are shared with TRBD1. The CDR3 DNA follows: TGTGCCAGCAGCTGGACAGGGGGCACAGATACGCAGTATTTT. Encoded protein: CASSWTGGTDTQYF.